What follows are 22 T cell receptor beta chains derived from one specimen sequenced in a study of CD8 T cells in ankylosing spondylitis. The study's findings and limits: One TCR beta motif, made up of 7 or 8 highly homologous variants, appeared characteristic of ankylosing spondylitis blood.

One entry per CDR3 protein results from TCRdb running MiXCR on the 5' RACE reads. The data contain roughly 220,000 distinct CDR3 sequences, roughly 18% of them singletons. These TCRs are of unknown antigen specificity. The sequenced sample was blood, either unsorted or a sorted T cell fraction (not recorded which). The receptors were sampled from a male donor with ankylosing spondylitis.

The V gene is TRBV27, the J gene TRBJ2-7; D remains unclear. CDR1 is MNHEY, CDR2 SMNVEV, per germline (reference sequence). This CDR3 contains 11 residues. Between the trimmed V and J ends, which lost 2 bases and 6 bases, there was a span of 5 bases. The CDR3 protein is CASSLNGEQYF. CDR3 DNA: TGTGCCAGCAGTTTAAACGGCGAGCAGTACTTC.

This clonotype was seen only a few times. The chain combines TRBV15 with TRBJ2-5, with 9 bases that match TRBD2. Germline trimming cut 1 base from V and 3 bases from J; bases unmatched to any gene: 6. The CDR3 is 16 amino acids. Germline assignment: CDR1 LNHNV and CDR2 YYDKDF (reference sequence). The DNA for the CDR3 is TGTGCCACCAGCAGAGCCCGGGCTAGCGGGGAAGAGACCCAGTACTTC. It translates to CATSRARASGEETQYF.

The chain combines TRBV12-3 or TRBV12-4 with TRBJ2-3, with D possibly being TRBD1 or TRBD2 (5 bases each). CDR3 size: 13 residues. V was trimmed by 6 bases and J by 2 bases, leaving 9 bases between them. Here the CDR3 reads CASRWDPTDTQYF. The CDR3 nucleotides are TGTGCCAGCAGGTGGGACCCCACAGATACGCAGTATTTT.

This clonotype is a singleton in its sample. This chain links TRBV6-1 with TRBJ2-2, with unresolved D. Per germline, CDR1 MNHNS and CDR2 SASEGT. The V end lost 4 bases, the J end lost 0 bases, and 3 bases lay between the germline ends. This CDR3 comprises 13 residues. The CDR3 nucleotides read TGTGCCAGCAGTGCGGCGAACACCGGGGAGCTGTTTTTT. Translation: CASSAANTGELFF.

This clonotype was picked up one time. V gene TRBV2 combines with J gene TRBJ1-4, with 8 bases aligning to TRBD1. CDR1 is SNHLY and CDR2 is FYNNEI in the germline V gene. The CDR3 sequence is 15 residues long. V shed 5 bases, J shed 0 bases, and the junction held 2 bases outside the gene matches. The CDR3 here is CASSKQGATNEKLFF. In nucleotides, the CDR3 is TGTGCCAGCAGTAAACAGGGGGCAACTAATGAAAAACTGTTTTTT.

There are a few counts of this clonotype. The V gene is TRBV7-9, the J gene TRBJ1-2, with a possible D match to TRBD1 (5 bases). V lost 3 bases to trimming and J lost 4 bases, with 15 bases between them. Germline lookup yields CDR1 SEHNR and CDR2 FQNEAQ (reference sequence). This CDR3 contains 15 residues. The chain's CDR3 is CASSFSDLRGYGYTF. As DNA, the CDR3 is TGTGCCAGCAGCTTCTCGGACCTAAGGGGCTATGGCTACACCTTC.

This clonotype turned up a few times. The missing conserved phenylalanine or tryptophan at the end of this CDR3 makes a read error likely. Because the CDR3's place on the DNA is in doubt, the DNA is left out and the CDR3 is given as listed by TCRdb. V and J are TRBV28 and TRBJ2-7; the D segment call TRBD2 is taken from the table without a DNA check. 11 amino acids form the CDR3, both terminal residues included. Germline CDR1 is MDHEN and CDR2 is SYDVKM. CDR3 sequence: CASSSEGQEVL.

This clonotype has a count of ten or more. The rearrangement uses TRBV12-3 or TRBV12-4 and TRBJ1-1, with TRBD1 identical over 10 bases. This CDR3 is 16 amino acids long. With 6 bases clipped from V and 0 bases from J, the junction kept 7 bases outside the gene matches. This CDR3 is CASSPPGQGMNTEAFF. The CDR3 region has the DNA TGTGCCAGCAGCCCACCGGGACAGGGGATGAACACTGAAGCTTTCTTT.

This clonotype appeared many times. This rearrangement joins TRBV12-3 or TRBV12-4 to TRBJ2-3, with TRBD2 as a possible D gene (5 bases). CDR3 length: 16 residues. Trimming stripped 7 bases from V and 2 bases from J, with 19 bases between. CDR3 DNA: TGTGCCAGCAACTACGCCCCGGGGAATCCCACAGATACGCAGTATTTT. As protein: CASNYAPGNPTDTQYF.

The DNA for the CDR3 is TGTGCCAGCAGCTCAATATCGGGGGGAGAGCAGTTCTTC. Its translation is CASSSISGGEQFF. This chain connects TRBV7-2 to TRBJ2-1, with TRBD2 identical over 7 bases. The CDR3 sequence is 13 residues long. The germline CDR1 and CDR2 sequences are SGHTA and FQGNSA. The V and J ends lost 4 bases and 10 bases, in that order; junction bases with no gene match: 7.

Ten or more counts support this clonotype. The rearrangement joins TRBV27 to TRBJ2-7, with a tentative D call TRBD1 (6 bases). The CDR3 is 14 residues long. With 3 bases removed from V and 3 bases from J, the gap between germline ends came to 12 bases. Germline V lookup: CDR1 MNHEY, CDR2 SMNVEV (reference sequence). CDR3 bases: TGTGCCAGCAGTTTTGGGGGCACGGTCTACGAGCAGTACTTC. It yields the protein CASSFGGTVYEQYF.

This clonotype came up many times. V gene TRBV7-2 combines with J gene TRBJ2-1; D is ambiguous. V was trimmed by 4 bases and J by 0 bases, leaving 16 bases between them. CDR3 size: 17 residues. Per the germline V gene, CDR1 is SGHTA and CDR2 is FQGNSA. CDR3 in DNA: TGTGCCAGCAGCTCCAGTCTCCGGCAGGTCTCCTACAATGAGCAGTTCTTC. Its protein product is CASSSSLRQVSYNEQFF.

The chain recombines TRBV12-3 or TRBV12-4 with TRBJ2-5; D gene unclear. This CDR3 contains 13 residues. The V end lost 5 bases, the J end lost 1 base, and 8 bases lay between the germline ends. CDR3 nucleotide sequence: TGTGCCAGCAGTGCCGACGGCCAAGAGACCCAGTACTTC. It translates to CASSADGQETQYF.

This sequence joins TRBV3-1 and TRBJ2-5; no clear D gene. Per germline, CDR1 LGHDT and CDR2 YNNKEL (reference sequence). Trimming removed 4 bases at V and 1 base at J, with 10 bases between. This CDR3 is 14 amino acids long. CDR3 sequence (DNA): TGTGCCAGCAGCCCGGCGGCTCTCCAAGAGACCCAGTACTTC. Encoded protein: CASSPAALQETQYF.

The CDR3 here is CAISDQQGLYGYTF. For the CDR3, the DNA is TGTGCCATCAGTGACCAACAGGGACTATATGGCTACACCTTC. This chain joins TRBV10-3 and TRBJ1-2, with TRBD1 as a possible D gene (6 bases). CDR1 and CDR2 (germline): ENHRY, SYGVKD. CDR3 length: 14 amino acids. V dropped 3 bases and J dropped 5 bases, with 13 bases sitting between them.

The V and J genes are TRBV7-3 and TRBJ2-5, with 10 bases aligning to TRBD2. Germline V gives CDR1 SGHTA, CDR2 FQGTGA. The V gene end was trimmed by 6 bases and the J gene end by 1 base; junction bases not matched to a gene: 5. The CDR3 sequence is 15 residues long. The CDR3 reads CASSRTSGSQETQYF. In DNA, the CDR3 is TGTGCCAGCAGTAGGACTAGCGGATCCCAAGAGACCCAGTACTTC. The full variable domain, its missing parts supplied by reference TRBV7-3 and TRBJ2-5, is GAGVSQTPSNKVTEKGKYVELRCDPISGHTALYWYRQSLGQGPEFLIYFQGTGAADDSGLPNDRFFAVRPEGSVSTLKIQRTERGDSAVYLCASSRTSGSQETQYFGPGTRLLVL.

The chain links TRBV12-3 or TRBV12-4 to TRBJ2-1; 10 positions match TRBD2. Germline trimming cut 3 bases from V and 8 bases from J; bases unmatched to any gene: 4. CDR3 length: 14 residues. CDR3 in DNA: TGTGCCAGCAGTTTCCTCCTAGCGGGGGATGAGCAGTTCTTC. Translating gives CASSFLLAGDEQFF.

This clonotype showed up just a few times. The chain joins TRBV7-9 to TRBJ2-7, with D perhaps TRBD1 or TRBD2 (5 bases each). V shed 2 bases and J shed 5 bases, with 13 bases lying between them. Germline V lookup: CDR1 SEHNR, CDR2 FQNEAQ (reference sequence). This CDR3 contains 14 residues. CDR3 in amino acids: CASSLSGWRNEQYF. CDR3 coding DNA: TGTGCCAGCAGCTTATCAGGGTGGAGGAACGAGCAGTACTTC.

The chain carries TRBV10-3 and TRBJ2-7; TRBD1 matches at 7 bases. V was clipped by 6 bases and J by 1 base; unmatched bases: 6. The CDR3 extends over 14 amino acids. The germline V gene encodes CDR1 ENHRY and CDR2 SYGVKD. The CDR3 loop reads CAISSPGQSYEQYF. The CDR3 nucleotides read TGTGCCATCAGCAGTCCGGGACAGTCCTACGAGCAGTACTTC.

This clonotype was found a few times. The CDR3: CASSSTGGSSYEQYF. For the CDR3, the DNA is TGTGCCAGCAGTTCTACAGGGGGGAGCTCCTACGAGCAGTACTTC. V gene TRBV27 combines with J gene TRBJ2-7; 8 nucleotides match TRBD1. The CDR3 is 15 amino acids. Germline V gene sequence: CDR1 MNHEY, CDR2 SMNVEV (reference sequence). The ends lost 4 bases at V and 0 bases at J; junction bases unmatched: 5.

This chain connects TRBV10-3 to TRBJ2-3, with 12 bases aligning to TRBD2. With 6 bases clipped from V and 5 bases from J, the junction kept 6 bases outside the gene matches. The CDR3 length is 15 residues. Germline CDR1 reads ENHRY; CDR2 reads SYGVKD. The CDR3 DNA follows: TGTGCCATCAGCGCACTAGCGGGGGGTGAAGATACGCAGTATTTT. As protein: CAISALAGGEDTQYF.

This chain joins TRBV16 and TRBJ2-7; 11 bases are a match to TRBD1. This CDR3 region has 15 residues. Germline V gene sequence: CDR1 KGHSY, CDR2 FQNENV. V lost 0 bases, J lost 3 bases, and 1 base stayed unmatched. CDR3 amino acids: CASSQSGTGGYEQYF. CDR3 in DNA: TGTGCCAGCAGCCAATCAGGGACAGGGGGCTACGAGCAGTACTTC.